This T cell receptor (beta chain) was profiled in a study of blood T cell repertoires in COVID-19 (dated by TCRdb to 2019 to 2021). General notes on the study: Samples covering the acute and convalescent phases of COVID-19 were provided by collaborators in the United States, Italy and Spain. The material from the prospective study consisted of cDNA or gDNA derived from T cells, B-cell-depleted T cells, or PBMCs. The dataset comprised deeply sampled blood TCRbeta repertoires from subjects exposed to, actively infected with, or recovered from COVID-19. A freely available public database, intended as a resource for researchers studying the immune response to SARS-CoV-2, is where the repertoires were released. Samples came from the ongoing ImmuneRACE study (first 160 participants) plus 1,254 subjects from 6 global collaborators. A de-identified subject ID, COVID-19 status, age in years and sex were almost always included in the sample metadata. Where HLA class I and class II types were available, the types were taken from metadata supplied by the sample provider, not from assay-based typing.

The immunoSEQ Assay, a bias-controlled multiplex PCR, was used to amplify TCRbeta CDR3 regions from genomic DNA. The published analysis was carried out like this. The number of nucleated cells in each sample was estimated by amplification of reference gene primers within the assay. To quantify the absolute abundance of each unique TCRbeta CDR3 rearrangement, sequence reads were collapsed and filtered. For each sample, productive Simpson clonality was calculated by taking the square root of Simpson's diversity index across productive rearrangements. The immuneACCESS repertoire file appears here via TCRdb, limited to in-frame rearrangements. These files lack a portion of the clones; in checked studies, under half of the deficit traces to unresolved V genes, and the cause of the others is not known. V, J and clone size are taken as reported in that table, and D and trimming were inferred from the DNA itself. The sample data list 350,000 to 400,000 clones, and just under 90% of these were observed just once. The ten largest clones add up to less than 2% of the sample.

The paper's findings and limits, for the study overall: The quantity of clinical and demographic metadata differed by source and by participant and was supplied without curation.

Measured from the cysteine to the phenylalanine, the CDR3 is 17 residues long. Solely the CDR3 DNA is kept, with 51 bases framed from the first base. After removal of 5 bases from V and 4 bases from J, the junction retains 16 bases not matched to a gene. The germline V gene (reference sequence) specifies MNHEY as CDR1 and SMNVEV as CDR2. In the prospective study, participants were about 18 to 95 years old, resided in 24 geographic areas of the United States, and were enrolled through a virtual design. To assign participants to cohorts, the prospective study relied on clinical history that participants themselves reported in a screening survey and a study questionnaire. Recovered participants in ImmuneRACE Cohort 3 were defined by two consecutive negative NP/OP PCR tests, clearance by a healthcare professional, or resolution of symptoms. In the prospective study, whole blood, serum and a nasopharyngeal or oropharyngeal swab were collected from each participant by mobile phlebotomists. Prospective study participants could optionally give additional blood draws and questionnaires over an approximately 2-month period. Blood samples from the prospective study were shipped frozen or at room temperature prior to DNA extraction.

This clone came up once. This receptor's antigen is unknown. No much larger clone is present one base from it, and per-base qualities are unavailable. This clonotype was obtained from a woman aged 30 to 39 who had recovered from COVID-19. The material sequenced was PBMCs or T cells enriched from blood (not recorded which). The chain is made from TRBV27 and TRBJ2-7; 8 middle bases align to TRBD2. CDR3 sequence: CASSARGTGGPLYEQYF. The bases are TGTGCCAGCAGTGCTCGGGGAACGGGGGGGCCATTATACGAGCAGTACTTC.